A single T cell receptor beta chain is shown here with its context. As yet, its antigen is unknown. These data originate in a study of cytomegalovirus exposure and HLA in healthy donors. Study-level findings and limits: First-cohort TCR clusters tended to co-occur in the 120 or so validation repertoires, a later analysis found. The dataset shows that most TCR sequences were rare, while some public TCRs occurred in many donors. Both high specificity and high sensitivity reportedly marked the classifier's diagnosis of cytomegalovirus status. The authors listed 164 TCR beta chains as cytomegalovirus-associated.

Sequenced by immunoSEQ multiplex PCR; TCRdb stores in-frame clones only, minus some. The profile covers 250,000 to 400,000 clones, with roughly 88% appearing a single time and approximately 0.9% taken by the ten largest. Germline lookup yields CDR1 MNHEY and CDR2 SMNVEV (reference sequence). There are 14 residues in the CDR3. V lost 3 bases and J 5 bases, leaving 10 bases between the germline ends. The TCR sequence derives from a man aged 25-45 years in good health and CMV-seronegative. Sequencing was done on a sample of PBMCs. J is TRBJ2-2 and V is TRBV27; D gene ambiguous. The CDR3 DNA is TGTGCCAGCAGTTTCGGTTACGGGACCGGGGAGCTGTTTTTT. This gives the protein CASSFGYGTGELFF.